Following are 2 T cell receptor beta chains from one sample sequenced in a study of identical twins. Using its own MiXCR run on the 5' RACE reads, TCRdb lists one record per CDR3 protein. The sample records about 500,000 distinct CDR3 sequences, roughly an eighth being singletons. The sample was also linked to a second study, of yellow fever vaccine responses in identical twins.

The sequenced material came from CD4+ T cells sorted from blood. The receptors were gathered from a woman under 30 in good health.

This clonotype has a count of ten or more. The chain's CDR3 is CASSQDFSGTGERGYTF. The DNA for the CDR3 is TGCGCCAGCAGCCAAGATTTCTCCGGGACAGGGGAGAGAGGCTACACCTTC. The rearrangement uses TRBV4-1 and TRBJ1-2, with 10 nucleotides matching TRBD1. Trimming took 0 bases from V and 8 from J; bases not matched to a gene: 12. CDR3 length: 17 amino acids. In germline, CDR1 is MGHRA, CDR2 YSYEKL.

In this sample, this clonotype turned up a few times. V gene TRBV15 combines with J gene TRBJ2-1; 8 nucleotides align to TRBD2. Germline V gene sequence: CDR1 LNHNV, CDR2 YYDKDF (reference sequence). The CDR3 has 15 amino acids. V shed 1 base and J 8 bases; nucleotides not matched to a gene: 7. CDR3 sequence reads: CATSRVERGYHEQFF. The DNA of the CDR3 is TGTGCCACCAGCAGAGTCGAGCGGGGGTATCATGAGCAGTTCTTC.